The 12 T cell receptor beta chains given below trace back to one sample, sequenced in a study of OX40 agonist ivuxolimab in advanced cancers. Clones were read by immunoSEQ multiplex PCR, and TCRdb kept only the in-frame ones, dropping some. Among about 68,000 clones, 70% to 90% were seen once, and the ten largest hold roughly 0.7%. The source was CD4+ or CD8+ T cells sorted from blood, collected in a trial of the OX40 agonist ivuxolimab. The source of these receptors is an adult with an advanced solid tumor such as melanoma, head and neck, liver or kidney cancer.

DNA of the CDR3: TGTGCCAGCAGCCAAGGGGAGGGGACCCAGTACTTC. Protein product: CASSQGEGTQYF. V is TRBV7-9 and J is TRBJ2-5; 7 nucleotides agree with TRBD2. The CDR3 consists of 12 residues. Germline CDR1 reads SEHNR; CDR2 reads FQNEAQ (reference sequence). V lost 5 bases, J lost 7 bases, and 4 bases stayed unmatched.

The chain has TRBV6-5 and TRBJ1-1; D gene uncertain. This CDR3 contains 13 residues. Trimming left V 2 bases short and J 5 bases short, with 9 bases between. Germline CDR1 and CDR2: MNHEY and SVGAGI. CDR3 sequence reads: CASSYHGRTEAFF. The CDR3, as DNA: TGTGCCAGCAGTTACCATGGGAGGACTGAAGCTTTCTTT.

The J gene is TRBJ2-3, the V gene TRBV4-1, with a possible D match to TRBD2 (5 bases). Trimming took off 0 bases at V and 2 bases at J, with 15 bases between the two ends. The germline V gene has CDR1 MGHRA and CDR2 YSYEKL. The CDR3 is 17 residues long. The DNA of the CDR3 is TGCGCCAGCAGCCAAGATCCATCACGGGGAGTCACAGATACGCAGTATTTT. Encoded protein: CASSQDPSRGVTDTQYF.

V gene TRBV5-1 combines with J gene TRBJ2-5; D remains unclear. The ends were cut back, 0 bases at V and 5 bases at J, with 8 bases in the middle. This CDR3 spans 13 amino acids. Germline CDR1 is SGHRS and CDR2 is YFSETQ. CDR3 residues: CASSLDVVETQYF. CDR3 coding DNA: TGCGCCAGCAGCTTGGACGTAGTGGAGACCCAGTACTTC.

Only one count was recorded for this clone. This CDR3 is CASSYPGGGLFF. The CDR3 DNA reads as TGTGCCAGCAGTTACCCCGGGGGTGGACTGTTTTTT. The V call is TRBV6-5, the J call TRBJ1-4, with D tentatively TRBD1 (5 bases). V was cut by 2 bases and J by 13 bases, with 11 bases left in between. CDR1 and CDR2 from the germline V gene are MNHEY and SVGAGI. The CDR3 runs to 12 residues.

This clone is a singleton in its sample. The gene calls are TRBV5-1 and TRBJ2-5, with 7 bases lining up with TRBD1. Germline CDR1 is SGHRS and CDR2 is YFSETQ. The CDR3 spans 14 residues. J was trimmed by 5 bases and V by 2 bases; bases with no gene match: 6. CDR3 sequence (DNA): TGCGCCAGCAGCTTCGGACAGGCTCGGGAGACCCAGTACTTC. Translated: CASSFGQARETQYF.

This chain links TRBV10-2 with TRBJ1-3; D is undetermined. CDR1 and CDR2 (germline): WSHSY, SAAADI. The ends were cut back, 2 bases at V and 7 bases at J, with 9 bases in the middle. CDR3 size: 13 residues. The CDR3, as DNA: TGCGCCAGCAGTGAGACCGCCGGGAACACCATATATTTT. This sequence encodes CASSETAGNTIYF.

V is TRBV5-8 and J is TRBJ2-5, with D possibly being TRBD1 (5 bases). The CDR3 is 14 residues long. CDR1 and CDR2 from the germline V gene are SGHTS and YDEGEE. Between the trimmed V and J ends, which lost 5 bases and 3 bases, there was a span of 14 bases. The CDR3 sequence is CASSEGVRKETQYF. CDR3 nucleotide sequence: TGTGCCAGCAGTGAAGGGGTCAGGAAAGAGACCCAGTACTTC.

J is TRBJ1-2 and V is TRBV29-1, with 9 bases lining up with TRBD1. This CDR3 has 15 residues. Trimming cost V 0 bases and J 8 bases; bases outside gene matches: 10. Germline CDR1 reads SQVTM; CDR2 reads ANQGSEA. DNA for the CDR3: TGCAGCGTTGAAGATGTAGGGACAGGGTCAGGAGGCTACACCTTC. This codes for CSVEDVGTGSGGYTF.

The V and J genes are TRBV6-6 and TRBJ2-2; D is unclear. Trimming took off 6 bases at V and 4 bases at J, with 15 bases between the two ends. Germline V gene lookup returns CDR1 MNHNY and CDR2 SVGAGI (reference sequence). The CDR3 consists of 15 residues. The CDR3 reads CASSDGNWGTGELFF. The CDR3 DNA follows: TGTGCCAGCAGCGATGGGAACTGGGGCACCGGGGAGCTGTTTTTT.

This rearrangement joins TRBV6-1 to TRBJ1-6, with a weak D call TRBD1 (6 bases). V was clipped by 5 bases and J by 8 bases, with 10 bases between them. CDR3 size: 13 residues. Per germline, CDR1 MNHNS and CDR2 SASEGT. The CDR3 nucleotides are TGTGCCAGCAGTTTGGACAGTGATTCACCCCTCCACTTT. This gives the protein CASSLDSDSPLHF.

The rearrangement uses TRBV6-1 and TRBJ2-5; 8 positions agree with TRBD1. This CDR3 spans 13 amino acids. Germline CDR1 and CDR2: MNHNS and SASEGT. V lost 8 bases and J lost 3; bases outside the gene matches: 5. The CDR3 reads CASCRTGKETQYF. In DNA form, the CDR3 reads TGTGCCAGCTGTCGGACAGGGAAAGAGACCCAGTACTTC.